This T cell receptor beta chain was sequenced for a study of T cell repertoires in cytomegalovirus infection. TCRdb ran MiXCR on the reads and lists one entry per CDR3 protein. The data contain fewer than 850,000 distinct CDR3 sequences, about 28% of them singletons. V gave up 1 base and J gave up 3 bases, with 9 bases separating them. This CDR3 spans 14 amino acids. Germline-derived CDR1 and CDR2 are MNHNY and SVGAGI (reference sequence). Details on this clonotype: Its antigen remains unknown.

This material consisted of cultured CD8+ T cells from PBMCs, taken from culture after CMV antigen stimulation. The chain uses TRBV6-6 and TRBJ1-2; a possible D gene is TRBD1 (5 bases). This clonotype was obtained from a human donor in good health (CMV status not recorded). Some clones in this sample may be carry-over from other donors' samples. This chain's CDR3 is CASSYLDKDYGYTF. CDR3 sequence (DNA): TGTGCCAGCAGTTACTTGGACAAGGACTATGGCTACACCTTC.